This note documents a single TCR beta chain sequence. The antigen remains undetermined. TCRdb reanalysed the RACE reads using MiXCR and keeps one entry per CDR3 protein. The data contain 130,000 or so distinct CDR3 sequences, around 11% of them singletons. Time point specified: patch test 3, about 24 weeks after DPC sensitization. Specified treatment: therapeutic diphenylcyclopropenone sensitization with weekly scalp DPC. The data are from a study of human T cells and chemical hapten exposure. Study findings and constraints: Patch test scores rose with PT1 expanded TCR counts, a positive correlation.

The germline gives CDR1 SGHKS, CDR2 YYEKEE (reference sequence). The CDR3 loop spans 15 amino acids. V shed 1 base and J 5 bases; nucleotides not matched to a gene: 7. This rearrangement joins TRBV5-5 to TRBJ1-1; 8 bases match TRBD1. This material consisted of whole blood, taken in connection with sensitization to the hapten diphenylcyclopropenone (DPC). The source is a woman aged 45-60 years with alopecia areata. Some clones in this sample may be carry-over from other donors' samples. CDR3 loop: CASSLWQGARTEAFF. The CDR3, as DNA: TGTGCCAGCAGCTTGTGGCAGGGGGCTCGTACTGAAGCTTTCTTT.